A single sample is the source of the 18 T cell receptor beta chains below, sequenced in a study of cytomegalovirus exposure and HLA in healthy donors. Amplification used 60 Vbeta primers and 13 Jbeta primers. Clones were read by immunoSEQ multiplex PCR, and TCRdb kept only the in-frame ones, dropping some. The data hold roughly 250,000 clones, with around two thirds observed a single time. Specimen: PBMCs. These receptors originate from a female donor in good health and CMV-seronegative.

This chain links TRBV2 with TRBJ1-1; TRBD1 agrees at 7 bases. The CDR3 spans 14 residues. CDR1 and CDR2 from the germline V gene are SNHLY and FYNNEI. The V gene end was trimmed by 6 bases and the J gene end by 5 bases; junction bases not matched to a gene: 9. The CDR3 protein is CASRPGRGRTEAFF. CDR3 in DNA: TGTGCCAGCAGACCCGGAAGGGGGCGGACTGAAGCTTTCTTT.

The chain joins TRBV19 to TRBJ1-3; D might be TRBD1 (6 bases). The germline gives CDR1 LNHDA, CDR2 SQIVND (reference sequence). CDR3 size: 13 residues. V was clipped by 11 bases and J by 0 bases, with 11 bases between them. This CDR3 reads CAAQGSSGNTIYF. As DNA, the CDR3 is TGTGCCGCCCAGGGGAGCTCTGGAAACACCATATATTTT.

This clone was counted a single time. One junction end disagrees with the germline gene, perhaps due to a read error. The V gene is TRBV2, the J gene TRBJ2-1; D is perhaps TRBD2 (7 bases). In germline, CDR1 is SNHLY, CDR2 FYNNEI. The CDR3 has 12 residues. Written as DNA, the CDR3 is TGTGCCAGCAGGGAAGGGGGGGATGAGCAGTTCTTC. Protein sequence: CASREGGDEQFF.

CDR3 bases: TGTGCCAGCAGCTTGGGAGGGTCCCAAGGCTACACCTTC. Amino acids: CASSLGGSQGYTF. The rearrangement joins TRBV5-4 to TRBJ1-2; no clear D gene. Trimming pared 0 bases from V and 8 bases from J, leaving 11 bases between. CDR1 and CDR2 from the germline V gene are SGHNT and YYREEE (reference sequence). This CDR3 spans 13 amino acids. The variable domain in full, with the rest retrieved from reference TRBV5-4 and TRBJ1-2, is ETGVTQSPTHLIKTRGQQVTLRCSSQSGHNTVSWYQQALGQGPQFIFQYYREEENGRGNFPPRFSGLQFPNYSSELNVNALELDDSALYLCASSLGGSQGYTFGSGTRLTVV.

The chain is built from TRBV28 and TRBJ1-1; 9 bases fit TRBD1. The junction had 3 bases not matched to a gene; V was cut back by 0 bases and J by 4 bases. The CDR3 has 15 amino acids. In germline, CDR1 is MDHEN, CDR2 SYDVKM. The DNA of the CDR3 is TGTGCCAGCAGTTTATGGGGACAGGGAGGCACTGAAGCTTTCTTT. Its translation is CASSLWGQGGTEAFF.

The chain combines TRBV15 with TRBJ1-1; tentative D call: TRBD1 (5 bases). The germline V and J ends were trimmed by 2 bases and 8 bases, with 15 bases remaining between them. The germline V gene encodes CDR1 LNHNV and CDR2 YYDKDF (reference sequence). This CDR3 is built from 14 residues. The CDR3 coding sequence is TGTGCCACCAGCAGAAAACAGGTGTTGCCCGAAGCTTTCTTT. Translating it yields CATSRKQVLPEAFF.

This clone was counted only a few times. The chain employs TRBV19 and TRBJ2-1; TRBD2 aligns across 10 bases. J gave up 3 bases and V 6 bases, and 8 bases lay outside the gene matches. Germline loops: CDR1 LNHDA, CDR2 SQIVND (reference sequence). The CDR3 sequence is 16 residues long. CDR3 sequence: CASSKSGRAIYNEQFF. The CDR3 coding sequence is TGTGCCAGTAGCAAAAGCGGGAGGGCAATCTACAATGAGCAGTTCTTC.

The CDR3, as DNA: TGTGCCAGCAGCCCCGGGACAGGGGGTTTCAATGAGCAGTTCTTC. It translates to CASSPGTGGFNEQFF. The chain uses TRBV9 and TRBJ2-1; 11 bases are a match to TRBD1. This CDR3 comprises 15 residues. The germline V gene encodes CDR1 SGDLS and CDR2 YYNGEE. The ends lost 4 bases at V and 6 bases at J; junction bases unmatched: 6.

This chain links TRBV13 with TRBJ2-7, with D unresolved. V shed 6 bases and J shed 0 bases, with 15 bases lying between them. CDR3 size: 15 residues. Germline V gene data show CDR1 as PRHDT and CDR2 as FYEKMQ (reference sequence). The CDR3 DNA follows: TGTGCCAGCAGTGACCAGCGCATCGGCTCCTACGAGCAGTACTTC. This sequence encodes CASSDQRIGSYEQYF.

The chain has TRBV9 and TRBJ2-1; 8 nucleotides align to TRBD2. Germline CDR1 SGDLS, CDR2 YYNGEE. The CDR3 contains 21 residues. V lost 3 bases, J lost 2 bases, and 22 bases stayed unmatched. For the CDR3, the DNA is TGTGCCAGCAGCGACCCCAGTCGCCCCAGCGGGAGACACATGACCTACAATGAGCAGTTCTTC. Its translation is CASSDPSRPSGRHMTYNEQFF.

This clone was detected only once. The chain has TRBV19 and TRBJ1-1; 10 nucleotides agree with TRBD1. From germline, CDR1 is LNHDA and CDR2 SQIVND (reference sequence). The CDR3 is made up of 16 amino acids. Trimming cost V 5 bases and J 4 bases; bases outside gene matches: 10. This CDR3 reads CASSFLTGGSGTEAFF. The CDR3 nucleotides read TGTGCCAGTAGTTTTCTGACAGGGGGCTCGGGCACTGAAGCTTTCTTT. The entire variable domain, with the rest obtained from reference TRBV19 and TRBJ1-1, is as follows: DGGITQSPKYLFRKEGQNVTLSCEQNLNHDAMYWYRQDPGQGLRLIYYSQIVNDFQKGDIAEGYSVSREKKESFPLTVTSAQKNPTAFYLCASSFLTGGSGTEAFFGQGTRLTVV.

A single count supports this clone. V gene TRBV29-1 combines with J gene TRBJ2-3; tentative D call: TRBD2 (7 bases). The CDR3 totals 13 residues. Germline V gene data show CDR1 as SQVTM and CDR2 as ANQGSEA. V was pared by 7 bases and J by 3 bases, with 14 bases between. This chain's CDR3 is CSAGGGSTDTQYF. In nucleotides, the CDR3 is TGCAGCGCTGGGGGCGGGAGTACAGATACGCAGTATTTT.

V and J are TRBV18 and TRBJ1-1, with D possibly matching TRBD1 (5 bases). Trimming shortened V by 3 bases and J by 3 bases, and 14 bases separated the two germline ends. The germline V gene has CDR1 KGHSH and CDR2 LQKENI. The CDR3 is 15 residues long. Written as DNA, the CDR3 is TGTGCCAGCTCACCGTTCAGGGTTGGAGACACTGAAGCTTTCTTT. Translation: CASSPFRVGDTEAFF.

This sequence joins TRBV6-5 and TRBJ1-1; no definite D call. Trimming removed 9 bases at V and 0 bases at J, with 11 bases between. Germline V gene data show CDR1 as MNHEY and CDR2 as SVGAGI. The CDR3 runs to 13 residues. For the CDR3, the DNA is TGTGCCAGTAAAAGAGGCTTGAACACTGAAGCTTTCTTT. Translating it yields CASKRGLNTEAFF.

With regard to this clone: Relative to the germline gene, one junction end is altered; a read error may explain this. The chain joins TRBV6-4 to TRBJ2-3, with TRBD1 identical over 7 bases. The CDR3 runs to 21 residues. Germline CDR1 is MRHNA and CDR2 is SNTAGT. CDR3 sequence (DNA): TGTGCCAGCAGCGACTCCGACAGGGCCGATTCTAGAGTAGAGAGGGCGGATACGCAGTATTTT. Encoded protein: CASSDSDRADSRVERADTQYF.

In this sample, this clone turned up a few times. The genes are TRBV7-8 and TRBJ1-3, with D possibly matching TRBD1 (5 bases). CDR1 is SGHVS, CDR2 FQNEAQ, per germline. Trimming cost V 8 bases and J 0 bases, with 17 bases left between them. This CDR3 has 16 amino acids. Written as DNA, the CDR3 is TGTGCCAGCTCCCCCGACAGACTTTACTCTGGAAACACCATATATTTT. Protein sequence: CASSPDRLYSGNTIYF.

The chain carries TRBV5-6 and TRBJ2-3; 9 bases are shared with TRBD2. CDR3 length: 14 amino acids. The trim removed 10 bases at V and 5 bases at J, leaving 11 bases unmatched. CDR1 is SGHDT and CDR2 is YYEEEE in the germline V gene. The CDR3 DNA reads as TGTGCCGCCACCGGGGCGGGAGGGTTAGATACGCAGTATTTT. Translation gives CAATGAGGLDTQYF.

The chain has TRBV5-4 and TRBJ2-3; possibly TRBD2 for D (6 bases). CDR1 SGHNT and CDR2 YYREEE come from the germline V gene (reference sequence). Trimming removed 3 bases at V and 6 bases at J, with 20 bases between. This CDR3 is built from 16 residues. The DNA for the CDR3 is TGTGCCAGCAGCTCCCGTGCGGGGCAGGTTCGGGATACGCAGTATTTT. Its protein product is CASSSRAGQVRDTQYF.